Listed here are 32 T cell receptor beta chains from one sample, sequenced in a study of blood T cell repertoires in COVID-19. Data came from immunoSEQ multiplex PCR; TCRdb stores just in-frame clones and leaves some out. The data show some 50,000 clones, with over 75% seen just once and roughly 3.5% held by the top ten. The material sequenced was peripheral blood. All receptors come from a human donor in a cohort sampled during active COVID-19.

This clone occurred once. The chain employs TRBV7-8 and TRBJ2-2; 7 bases align to TRBD2. Germline CDR1 reads SGHVS; CDR2 reads FQNEAQ. With 10 bases clipped from V and 7 bases from J, the junction kept 6 bases outside the gene matches. The length of the CDR3 is 12 residues. The DNA of the CDR3 is TGTGCCATGGGGGGGATTTACGGGGAGCTGTTTTTT. This encodes CAMGGIYGELFF.

The V gene is TRBV19, the J gene TRBJ2-2; 9 positions agree with TRBD1. This CDR3 spans 17 amino acids. The V gene end was trimmed by 3 bases and the J gene end by 7 bases; junction bases not matched to a gene: 12. The V gene's germline CDR1 is LNHDA and CDR2 SQIVND (reference sequence). CDR3 sequence reads: CASSIVRGQGGFGELFF. As DNA, the CDR3 is TGTGCCAGTAGTATTGTCAGGGGACAGGGAGGGTTCGGGGAGCTGTTTTTT.

The chain couples TRBV5-4 to TRBJ2-3; perhaps TRBD2 as D (5 bases). There are 15 residues in the CDR3. Germline CDR1 is SGHNT and CDR2 is YYREEE (reference sequence). The germline V and J ends were trimmed by 0 bases and 0 bases, with 8 bases remaining between them. CDR3 nucleotides: TGTGCCAGCAGCTTGGGAGGGAGTAGCACAGATACGCAGTATTTT. Translating it yields CASSLGGSSTDTQYF.

This clone was detected once. V is TRBV7-3 and J is TRBJ2-1; D might be TRBD1 (6 bases). Germline V gene lookup returns CDR1 SGHTA and CDR2 FQGTGA. The CDR3 is 14 amino acids. The V end was cut by 5 bases, the J end by 2 bases, with 10 bases between. The CDR3 sequence is CASSPQGTYNEQFF. CDR3 DNA: TGTGCCAGCAGCCCACAGGGCACCTACAATGAGCAGTTCTTC.

This clone was counted between two and nine times. The genes are TRBV7-9 and TRBJ2-7; weak D call: TRBD2 (5 bases). Germline assignment: CDR1 SEHNR and CDR2 FQNEAQ (reference sequence). The CDR3 is 10 residues long. Trimming stripped 8 bases from V and 6 bases from J, with 8 bases between. This chain's CDR3 is CASGESEQYF. The CDR3, as DNA: TGTGCCAGCGGGGAGAGCGAGCAGTACTTC.

The chain carries TRBV12-5 and TRBJ1-6; 8 positions agree with TRBD1. The V gene's germline CDR1 is LGHNT and CDR2 FRNRAP. The ends lost 5 bases at V and 7 bases at J; junction bases unmatched: 4. There are 14 residues in the CDR3. The CDR3 protein is CASGATGGNSPLHF. The CDR3 nucleotides are TGTGCTAGTGGTGCAACAGGGGGGAATTCACCCCTCCACTTT.

The chain has TRBV27 and TRBJ2-5; 8 bases are shared with TRBD2. This CDR3 region has 15 residues. Per germline, CDR1 MNHEY and CDR2 SMNVEV (reference sequence). Trimming removed 6 bases from V and 5 bases from J; junction bases left unmatched: 11. The CDR3 DNA sequence: TGTGCCAGCAGCGGAATAGCGGGAAGACGGGAGACCCAGTACTTC. This codes for CASSGIAGRRETQYF.

This clone was observed a few times. This rearrangement joins TRBV19 to TRBJ1-4; D not certain. Trimming cost V 6 bases and J 5 bases, with 19 bases left between them. The CDR3 runs 16 residues. Germline V gene sequence: CDR1 LNHDA, CDR2 SQIVND (reference sequence). In nucleotides, the CDR3 is TGTGCCAGTAGACGCACCCATTGGGGAGAGAATGAAAAACTGTTTTTT. As protein: CASRRTHWGENEKLFF.

This rearrangement joins TRBV7-2 to TRBJ2-7, with D maybe TRBD1 (6 bases). With 8 bases removed from V and 4 bases from J, the gap between germline ends came to 18 bases. CDR1 SGHTA and CDR2 FQGNSA come from the germline V gene. The CDR3 is 14 amino acids. The CDR3 DNA sequence: TGTGCCAGCCGCCCCTGGGACAACAAGTACGAGCAGTACTTC. It codes for CASRPWDNKYEQYF. Based on the CDR3 plus reference TRBV7-2 and TRBJ2-7, the full variable domain is GAGVSQSPSNKVTEKGKDVELRCDPISGHTALYWYRQSLGQGLEFLIYFQGNSAPDKSGLPSDRFSAERTGGSVSTLTIQRTQQEDSAVYLCASRPWDNKYEQYFGPGTRLTVT.

In its sample, this clone was seen a few times. V usage is TRBV5-4 and J usage is TRBJ1-2; D may be TRBD1 (5 bases). CDR3 length: 14 amino acids. Germline V lookup: CDR1 SGHNT, CDR2 YYREEE (reference sequence). V dropped 1 base and J dropped 6 bases, with 13 bases sitting between them. For the CDR3, the DNA is TGTGCCAGCAGCTTGCAACAGGTTATGAATGGCTACACCTTC. Protein sequence: CASSLQQVMNGYTF. Combining the CDR3 with reference TRBV5-4 and TRBJ1-2 gives the whole variable domain ETGVTQSPTHLIKTRGQQVTLRCSSQSGHNTVSWYQQALGQGPQFIFQYYREEENGRGNFPPRFSGLQFPNYSSELNVNALELDDSALYLCASSLQQVMNGYTFGSGTRLTVV.

J is TRBJ2-4 and V is TRBV19, with D uncertain. Trimming removed 5 bases from V and 4 bases from J, with 9 bases in between. Germline loops: CDR1 LNHDA, CDR2 SQIVND (reference sequence). The CDR3 consists of 13 residues. The CDR3, as DNA: TGTGCCAGTAGTGAGGCAGTTAAAAACATTCAGTACTTC. This encodes CASSEAVKNIQYF.

The chain uses TRBV6-5 and TRBJ1-1, with a weak D call TRBD1 (5 bases). The CDR3 has 12 residues. The V and J ends lost 5 bases and 8 bases respectively, with 12 bases between them. CDR1 and CDR2 (germline): MNHEY, SVGAGI. CDR3 DNA: TGTGCCAGCAGTCCTCTGGGACTCGAAGCTTTCTTT. Translating gives CASSPLGLEAFF.

V gene TRBV4-2 combines with J gene TRBJ2-5, with a possible D match to TRBD1 (5 bases). Germline CDR1 LGHNA, CDR2 YNFKEQ. CDR3 length: 14 amino acids. Trimming took off 4 bases at V and 3 bases at J, with 12 bases between the two ends. The CDR3 loop is CASSRGRGEETQYF. The CDR3, as DNA: TGTGCCAGCAGCCGCGGAAGGGGTGAAGAGACCCAGTACTTC.

This chain links TRBV4-1 with TRBJ2-3; 9 bases are shared with TRBD1. CDR1 and CDR2 from the germline V gene are MGHRA and YSYEKL. The J segment lost 0 bases and the V segment lost 0 bases, leaving 4 bases of the junction unmatched. The CDR3 runs 17 residues. The CDR3 region has the DNA TGCGCCAGCAGCCAAGAGGCCGGGACAGGGAGCACAGATACGCAGTATTTT. This translates into CASSQEAGTGSTDTQYF.

The chain joins TRBV12-3 or TRBV12-4 to TRBJ1-1; D is unresolved. V shed 6 bases and J shed 4 bases, with 12 bases lying between them. The CDR3 has 13 amino acids. The CDR3 DNA reads TGTGCCAGCAGATCTACGTGGAGCACTGAAGCTTTCTTT. Translated, it gives CASRSTWSTEAFF.

This clone was detected only a few times. The chain is built from TRBV5-1 and TRBJ1-2; 8 bases agree with TRBD1. The CDR3 is 16 amino acids. The germline gives CDR1 SGHRS, CDR2 YFSETQ. The trim removed 1 base at V and 1 base at J, leaving 6 bases unmatched. CDR3 nucleotides: TGCGCCAGCAGCTTGTGGACAGGGACTGATAACTATGGCTACACCTTC. It is translated as CASSLWTGTDNYGYTF.

CDR3 DNA: TGTGCCAGCAGCTTAGTAGGGACAGGCTATCAGCCCCAGCATTTT. It translates to CASSLVGTGYQPQHF. The V call is TRBV7-8, the J call TRBJ1-5, with 8 bases lining up with TRBD1. This CDR3 spans 15 amino acids. Trimming took 1 base from V and 5 from J; bases not matched to a gene: 4. CDR1 is SGHVS, CDR2 FQNEAQ, per germline.

The chain carries TRBV18 and TRBJ2-7; 10 bases map to TRBD2. The CDR3 is made up of 14 amino acids. Germline V lookup: CDR1 KGHSH, CDR2 LQKENI. V gave up 5 bases and J gave up 0 bases; unmatched junction bases: 1. CDR3 sequence: CASSKRGGSYEQYF. For the CDR3, the DNA is TGTGCCAGCTCAAAGCGGGGGGGCTCCTACGAGCAGTACTTC.

The chain has TRBV5-1 and TRBJ1-1; no reliable D call. The CDR3 runs to 15 residues. Germline V gene data show CDR1 as SGHRS and CDR2 as YFSETQ. Trimming took 3 bases from V and 0 from J, leaving 12 bases between them. Here the CDR3 reads CASSSRGFMNTEAFF. The CDR3 nucleotides are TGCGCCAGCAGCTCCCGGGGATTTATGAACACTGAAGCTTTCTTT.

V usage is TRBV7-2 and J usage is TRBJ2-7, with 11 positions matching TRBD2. The V gene's germline CDR1 is SGHTA and CDR2 FQGNSA. The CDR3 covers 15 residues. The J segment lost 0 bases and the V segment lost 5 bases, leaving 3 bases of the junction unmatched. The chain's CDR3 is CASSRTSGSSYEQYF. CDR3 sequence (DNA): TGTGCCAGCAGCCGCACTAGCGGGAGCTCCTACGAGCAGTACTTC.

This clone was seen once. The chain has TRBV25-1 and TRBJ1-3; D possibly corresponds to TRBD1 (5 bases). V was pared by 1 base and J by 4 bases, with 14 bases between. There are 16 residues in the CDR3. Germline CDR1 is MGHDK and CDR2 is SYGVNS. The chain's CDR3 is CASSEWGGWTGNTIYF. DNA for the CDR3: TGTGCCAGCAGTGAATGGGGGGGGTGGACAGGAAACACCATATATTTT.

The chain combines TRBV6-5 with TRBJ1-1; TRBD1 agrees at 10 bases. CDR1 is MNHEY, CDR2 SVGAGI, per germline. CDR3 length equals 13 residues. The V gene end was trimmed by 6 bases and the J gene end by 11 bases; junction bases not matched to a gene: 9. The CDR3 region has the DNA TGTGCCAGCAGCAGGACAGGGGGAAGAGTGGCTTTCTTT. This translates into CASSRTGGRVAFF.

The chain has TRBV5-6 and TRBJ2-7; 8 bases map to TRBD1. J was trimmed by 9 bases and V by 0 bases; bases with no gene match: 5. There are 13 residues in the CDR3. CDR1 and CDR2 (germline): SGHDT, YYEEEE. CDR3: CASSLVGQGVQYF. The CDR3, as DNA: TGTGCCAGCAGCTTGGTAGGACAGGGCGTGCAGTACTTC.

The sample holds one count of this clone. Written as DNA, the CDR3 is TGTGCCAGCAGCCAAGATCCGTCTAGTGGCTACACCTTC. Translated: CASSQDPSSGYTF. V and J are TRBV14 and TRBJ1-2; D remains unclear. CDR3 length: 13 amino acids. V was trimmed by 0 bases and J by 7 bases, leaving 9 bases between them. Germline CDR1 and CDR2: SGHDN and FVKESK. The full variable domain, its missing parts supplied by reference TRBV14 and TRBJ1-2, is EAGVTQFPSHSVIEKGQTVTLRCDPISGHDNLYWYRRVMGKEIKFLLHFVKESKQDESGMPNNRFLAERTGGTYSTLKVQPAELEDSGVYFCASSQDPSSGYTFGSGTRLTVV.

The rearrangement links TRBV18 to TRBJ1-2, with D hard to call. The CDR3 length is 15 residues. Per germline, CDR1 KGHSH and CDR2 LQKENI. With 3 bases removed from V and 1 base from J, the gap between germline ends came to 12 bases. DNA for the CDR3: TGTGCCAGCTCACCGACGGAGAATGGTAACTATGGCTACACCTTC. This gives the protein CASSPTENGNYGYTF.

The CDR3 loop is CASAGGSYGYTF. The DNA for the CDR3 is TGTGCCAGCGCAGGGGGGAGCTATGGCTACACCTTC. The V and J genes are TRBV6-5 and TRBJ1-2, with 7 bases fitting TRBD1. This CDR3 comprises 12 residues. CDR1 MNHEY and CDR2 SVGAGI come from the germline V gene. After removal of 8 bases from V and 4 bases from J, the junction contained 4 bases not matched to a gene.

The CDR3 DNA reads TGTGCCAGCAGCCTCGTTGGGGCTAGTTCCAATGAGCAGTTCTTC. Residues: CASSLVGASSNEQFF. This chain uses TRBV7-9 with TRBJ2-1, with D tentatively TRBD1 (5 bases). Per the germline V gene, CDR1 is SEHNR and CDR2 is FQNEAQ (reference sequence). CDR3 length: 15 residues. V dropped 5 bases and J dropped 6 bases, with 17 bases sitting between them.

This chain's CDR3 is CASSLPGAGAGNTIYF. The DNA of the CDR3 is TGTGCCAGCTCACTCCCAGGGGCCGGGGCTGGAAACACCATATATTTT. This chain joins TRBV18 and TRBJ1-3; tentatively, D is TRBD1 (6 bases). CDR3 length equals 16 residues. Germline CDR1 is KGHSH and CDR2 is LQKENI. With 4 bases removed from V and 2 bases from J, the gap between germline ends came to 15 bases.

This chain uses TRBV7-3 with TRBJ2-3; D perhaps matches TRBD2 (5 bases). Between the trimmed V and J ends, which lost 3 bases and 6 bases, there was a span of 7 bases. Germline V gives CDR1 SGHTA, CDR2 FQGTGA. The CDR3 runs 12 residues. In DNA, the CDR3 is TGTGCCAGCAGCTTCCGAGGGGATACGCAGTATTTT. As protein: CASSFRGDTQYF.

The V gene is TRBV6-2 or TRBV6-3, the J gene TRBJ2-4, with a tentative D call TRBD2 (5 bases). Germline CDR1 MNHEY, CDR2 SVGEGT. V was shortened by 7 bases and J by 6 bases, with 13 bases between the two germline ends. The CDR3 consists of 13 residues. CDR3 sequence reads: CASNPAGGNIQYF. CDR3 coding DNA: TGTGCCAGCAACCCCGCCGGAGGAAACATTCAGTACTTC.

J is TRBJ1-1 and V is TRBV19, with D perhaps matching TRBD1 (5 bases). V lost 10 bases and J lost 7, with 28 bases in between. This CDR3 region has 16 residues. Germline V gene lookup returns CDR1 LNHDA and CDR2 SQIVND (reference sequence). The DNA of the CDR3 is TGTGCCACTCTTCCCGGACTGTTTTCCCGCGGGGGTGAAGCTTTCTTT. Its translation is CATLPGLFSRGGEAFF.

V is TRBV19 and J is TRBJ1-2; 8 bases map to TRBD1. Germline V gene data show CDR1 as LNHDA and CDR2 as SQIVND (reference sequence). The ends lost 3 bases at V and 6 bases at J; junction bases unmatched: 3. This CDR3 spans 13 amino acids. The CDR3 nucleotides are TGTGCCAGTAGTATTCAGGGGGCCCATGGCTACACCTTC. This encodes CASSIQGAHGYTF.